This T cell receptor beta chain was captured in a study of cytomegalovirus exposure and HLA in healthy donors (dated 2017 in TCRdb). With regard to the full study: An earlier analysis of roughly 570 of the donors reported approximately 260 Gb of sequence data and 117 million unique TCR beta sequences obtained from around 180 million T cells. Because of strong linkage in the cohort, five DR-DQ haplotypes were treated as single units for association and clustering. A separate validation cohort of some 130 different subjects was used in addition to the 666-subject first cohort. The aim of the study was to test whether cataloging public T cell receptors could identify signatures of past pathogen exposure. The study combined high-throughput TCR immunosequencing, statistical association of individual TCRs with disease status, and machine learning to predict cytomegalovirus infection status. To study patterns of TCR occurrence, a later analysis re-analyzed previously published TCR beta repertoires from around 700 donors and added high-resolution HLA genotyping. Using immunosequencing, the study profiled T cell repertoires from fewer than 850 subjects and related those repertoires to cytomegalovirus serostatus. Genome-wide SNP genotypes for about three fifths of the 666 donors were used in a later genetic analysis, which treated that subset as a discovery cohort. All discovery cohort repertoires had been generated on a single sequencing platform. In the later analysis, no new phenotypic data were used to find candidate immune exposures; instead, reliance was placed on TCR beta sequences and their occurrence across donors. Across 398 genotyped donors of the cohort, an average of about 240,000 unique TCR beta nucleotide sequences per donor were sequenced, and 15% to 20% of those sequences were non-productive. An early release covering around 630 HLA-typed donors comprised about 320 gigabases of sequencing data and 85 million to 100 million unique TCR sequences. Of the 398 genotyped donors, 65% to 90% fell in the genetic ancestry cluster associated with self-reported Caucasian donors. Both class I and class II loci were covered by HLA typing, at four-digit resolution. To decide whether each TCR beta V gene segment behaved as functional or pseudogenic, an earlier analysis of several hundred of the donors relied on high-throughput TCR beta sequencing. Donor age, sex, ethnicity and CMV serostatus were compiled together with the repertoire data. The number of typed donors differed by locus: 629-630 for A, B, C, DRB1 and DQB1; 500 to 550 for DQA1; 606 for DPA1; and roughly 490 for DPB1. Beyond this particular receptor, the publication reports: The 87-base-pair reads could not distinguish some IMGT-functional V segments, including TRBV6-2 and TRBV6-3, so those segments were excluded. Because counts were too low, roughly 17 rarely observed V segments, including chromosome 9 orphons, were left out of the earlier analysis of approximately 500 of the donors. In a later analysis, HLA-associated TCR beta chains were found to be more clonally expanded and to have lower generation probabilities than equally common non-associated chains. This cohort had only TCR beta chains sequenced, and the lack of alpha or paired-chain data limited which features could be detected. A further reported finding was that TCR beta sequences accurately predicted the HLA-A and HLA-B alleles for most subjects in the first cohort. In vitro tests confirmed that three of the cytomegalovirus-associated TCR beta chains recognize cytomegalovirus antigens. The authors suggested that the approach could potentially be generalized to other disease states and immunological phenotypes. Specific HLA alleles were associated with some 15,000 TCR beta sequences at a false discovery rate of 0.05 in a later analysis. The study gave a list of around 170 TCR beta chains associated with cytomegalovirus. In an earlier analysis of approximately 590 of the donors, most TCR beta V segments were observed in productive rearrangements about 87% or about 30% of the time, broadly matching IMGT annotations. Compared with the roughly 710-donor mean, donors in an Asian-associated ancestry cluster had fewer N-insertions in productive TCRs, according to a later genetic analysis. A later analysis found that TCR association rates varied across HLA loci, with DRB1 alleles showing the most associated TCRs and HLA-C alleles the fewest. According to a later analysis, parvovirus B19, influenza, CMV and Epstein-Barr virus appeared linked to several top co-occurrence clusters. In a later analysis, most CMV-associated TCR beta chains were found to appear HLA-restricted, with HLA associations seemingly driven largely by CMV exposure. Roughly uniform sequencing depth across donors was assumed in presence/absence analyses, although this assumption may not hold. An association between a missense DCLRE1C variant and V-gene and J-gene trimming of TCR beta chains was found in a later genetic analysis and replicated in an independent cohort. When HLA alleles, especially DR and DQ, strongly co-occurred, TCR associations were difficult to assign to individual alleles. Most TCR sequences were seen in very few donors, while some public TCRs were found in many individuals. Linkage disequilibrium might explain the correlated functional status among segregating V segments, but an unknown experimental factor could not be excluded. The classifier was reported to diagnose cytomegalovirus status with high specificity and sensitivity in both the original and validation cohorts. Because HLA typing was missing for some donors at each locus, association tests included only the typed subset. For the cohort, immune exposure information was limited to CMV serostatus. A group of highly shared sequence variants was considered likely to be a technical artifact of the sequencing pipeline.

CDR1 and CDR2, per the germline V gene (reference sequence), are MNHEY and SMNVEV. Trimming accounts for 5 bases at V and 1 base at J, while the number of junction bases matched to no gene is 8. The CDR3 starts with the cysteine, ends with the phenylalanine, and has 18 residues. Of the read, only the CDR3 DNA is kept; its 54 bases are in frame from base 1. The cohort comprised 666 healthy bone marrow donors. At the time of sampling, every cohort member was nominally healthy, though immune exposures that went unrecorded were likely present. The donor was CMV seronegative and belonged to the group of 352 seronegative cohort members. Each donor provided a peripheral blood sample, and peripheral blood mononuclear cells were used for TCR beta sequencing. The Qiagen DNeasy Blood Extraction Kit was used to extract genomic DNA from the blood cell samples. Turning to this clone: The specificity of this receptor is unknown.

The receptor library was made with the immunoSEQ multiplex PCR assay. For the multiplex PCR, a mixture combining 60 forward primers for TCR Vbeta segments and 13 reverse primers for TCR Jbeta segments was used. The CDR3 region of rearranged TCR beta genes was amplified from genomic DNA with a multiplex PCR assay. The amplified TCR beta libraries were sequenced on the Illumina HiSeq System as 87-base-pair reads. Per the original workflow: A later analysis tallied 75 million to 95 million unique TCR beta chains across the 666 repertoires, and some 10 million of those chains were shared by two or more donors. Raw reads were error-corrected and collapsed into unique sequences by a nearest-neighbor algorithm in which closely related sequences were merged to remove PCR and sequencing errors. To assign V, D and J gene segments, CDR3 sequences were aligned to IMGT reference sequences. For a sequence to be retained, a match of at least six nucleotides to both a V gene segment and a J gene segment was required. A rearrangement counted as productive if the CDR3 had no stop codons and remained in frame with V and J, and every other rearrangement counted as non-productive. CDR3 was defined according to IMGT convention as the region running from the second conserved V-encoded cysteine to the conserved J-encoded phenylalanine. The earlier analysis of some 540 of the donors excluded any sequence lacking an unambiguous match to a single V gene segment. An earlier analysis of several hundred of the donors called V segments functional above 56.7% productive rearrangements and segregating when the between-donor standard deviation exceeded 5%. A statistical classification framework was built for diagnosing cytomegalovirus status from the catalog of TCR beta chain sequences. In a later analysis, TCR nucleotide sequences were compared against IMGT/GENE-DB human TR gene sequences so that V and J genes could be assigned. The TCRdist pipeline was used in a later analysis to assign CDR3 sequences and most-parsimonious VDJ recombination scenarios. In a later analysis, each TCR beta chain was defined by its CDR3 amino acid sequence together with its V-gene family, and reads without a unique V-gene family were excluded. As a way to deal with suspected cross-contamination and a sequencing artifact, a later analysis dropped 592 nucleotide sequences that were highly shared and had low generation probability. In a later analysis, a clonal expansion index was calculated for each public chain from normalized within-repertoire ranks of inferred template counts. In a later analysis, generation probabilities were computed with a VDJ recombination model fitted to out-of-frame rearrangements, and the resulting probabilities were checked against IGoR. In a later analysis, TCR-TCR, TCR-HLA and TCR-CMV co-occurrence was scored with hypergeometric tests, and a repertoire-size bias correction was applied to TCR pairs. To estimate false discovery rates, a later analysis permuted the HLA or CMV assignments 20 times. In a later analysis, co-occurring TCRs were grouped using DBSCAN, and TCRdist sequence similarity was added for clustering within HLA-allele-positive subsets. For co-occurrence clustering, repertoires with fewer than 30,000 or more than 120,000 public chains were excluded, along with roughly 5 repertoires with anomalous nucleotide sharing. In its TCRdb copy, this immuneACCESS table keeps in-frame sequences only and misses some clones. Where compared with another copy, unresolved V genes explain less than half of these, and the others have no known cause. V, J and clone size derive from that table, while D and trimming were established from the DNA sequence. The sample table gives about 84,000 clones. The top ten hold more than 0.45% of the sample.

Source material: PBMCs. The source is a middle-aged man in good health and CMV-seronegative. The V gene is TRBV27 and the J gene is TRBJ2-6, with 10 bases matching TRBD1. The CDR3: CASSPAGTGVSGANVLTF. At the DNA level, the sequence is TGTGCCAGCAGTCCGGCCGGGACAGGGGTATCTGGGGCCAACGTCCTGACTTTC.